The next 6 T cell receptor beta chains were all read from a single sample in a study of OX40 agonist ivuxolimab in advanced cancers. Generated by immunoSEQ multiplex PCR, the TCRdb table keeps only in-frame clones and is missing some. Among under 85,000 clones, roughly nine tenths were seen once, and the ten largest hold about 0.33%. The input for sequencing was CD4+ or CD8+ T cells sorted from blood, taken in a trial of the OX40 agonist ivuxolimab. These receptors were taken from an adult with an advanced solid tumor such as melanoma, head and neck, liver or kidney cancer.

This rearrangement joins TRBV19 to TRBJ2-3; D gene unclear. The germline CDR1 and CDR2 sequences are LNHDA and SQIVND (reference sequence). V was shortened by 1 base and J by 4 bases, with 9 bases between the two germline ends. CDR3 length: 14 residues. The CDR3: CASSIAGTSDTQYF. The CDR3 DNA sequence: TGTGCCAGTAGTATAGCGGGCACCTCAGATACGCAGTATTTT.

The chain has TRBV2 and TRBJ2-5, with D possibly called TRBD1 or TRBD2 (5 bases each). V lost 6 bases to trimming and J lost 7 bases, with 18 bases between them. Germline lookup yields CDR1 SNHLY and CDR2 FYNNEI. The CDR3 covers 14 residues. CDR3 coding DNA: TGTGCCAGCAGACCGGGACGGAGTTTTGGGACCCAGTACTTC. Translating gives CASRPGRSFGTQYF.

The CDR3, as DNA: TGCGCCAGCAGCTTCGGGGGAGGGGCGAACACCGGGGAGCTGTTTTTT. It translates to CASSFGGGANTGELFF. The chain carries TRBV5-1 and TRBJ2-2; 7 bases match TRBD2. The V gene's germline CDR1 is SGHRS and CDR2 YFSETQ. The V segment lost 2 bases and the J segment 0 bases; nucleotides outside the gene matches: 4. The CDR3 totals 16 residues.

The chain uses TRBV18 and TRBJ1-3; D not resolved. The V end was cut by 2 bases, the J end by 0 bases, with 5 bases between. Germline lookup yields CDR1 KGHSH and CDR2 LQKENI. The CDR3 spans 14 residues. DNA for the CDR3: TGTGCCAGCTCACCAGACCGCTCTGGAAACACCATATATTTT. It specifies CASSPDRSGNTIYF.

This clone was seen a single time. This chain links TRBV19 with TRBJ2-1, with 11 bases lining up with TRBD2. Germline V gives CDR1 LNHDA, CDR2 SQIVND (reference sequence). The V segment lost 6 bases and the J segment 2 bases; nucleotides outside the gene matches: 3. This CDR3 is 15 amino acids long. Here the CDR3 reads CASSPLAGAYNEQFF. The CDR3 DNA follows: TGTGCCAGTAGCCCACTAGCGGGAGCCTACAATGAGCAGTTCTTC.

The chain recombines TRBV7-9 with TRBJ2-3; tentative D call: TRBD1 (6 bases). The germline V and J ends were trimmed by 5 bases and 3 bases, with 12 bases remaining between them. This CDR3 is built from 14 residues. Germline loops: CDR1 SEHNR, CDR2 FQNEAQ (reference sequence). The CDR3 is CASSIAGQTDTQYF. Here the CDR3 DNA reads TGTGCCAGCAGCATCGCCGGACAGACAGATACGCAGTATTTT.